This T cell receptor (beta chain) was found in a study of T cells in Graves' hyperthyroidism and ophthalmopathy. Background on the study: The authors collected peripheral blood at initial diagnosis, before any treatment.

Graves' hyperthyroidism is called stable when ophthalmopathy does not progress within 18 months. Newly diagnosed hyperthyroidism, duration under 2 months, in patients aged 18 to 65. The authors obtained PBMCs from over 8.5 ml of fresh peripheral blood. The germline V gene encodes CDR1 SGDLS and CDR2 YYNGEE. V was pared by 4 bases and J by 4 bases, with 16 bases between. CDR3 size: 15 residues. Amplification of TCR beta CDR3 regions was performed using RNA transcripts as template. The primer set for the first-round RT-PCR of the TCR CDR3 was HTBI. TCRdb reanalysed the multiplex PCR reads using MiXCR and keeps one entry per CDR3 protein. The repertoire includes about 620,000 distinct CDR3 sequences, around 15% of them detected once, and 3.5% to 4% sits in the top ten.

This TCR derives from a woman under 40 with Graves' hyperthyroidism. This rearrangement joins TRBV9 to TRBJ2-3; D possibly uses TRBD1 or TRBD2 (5 bases each). The sample comprised blood. CDR3 amino acids: CASSPPRGKSDTQYF. In nucleotides, the CDR3 is TGTGCCAGCAGCCCTCCACGGGGCAAGTCAGATACGCAGTATTTT.